The 5 T cell receptor beta chains given below trace back to one sample, sequenced in a study of monozygotic twins with inflammatory bowel disease (dated by TCRdb to about 2019). Library preparation used 5' RACE. Sequencer: Illumina HiSeq 2500. Through TCRdb reprocessing, the reads give one entry per CDR3 protein sequence; DNA is omitted. This sample's table carries around 410,000 distinct CDR3 sequences. The ten largest clonotypes hold 2% to 2.5% of the sample. Material: blood. Source of these receptors: a human donor with ulcerative colitis or Crohn's disease, or a healthy co-twin of an affected twin (not recorded which).

This chain connects TRBV6-5 to TRBJ2-3; TCRdb gives TRBD2 as the D gene, but with no DNA this cannot be confirmed. The germline V gene encodes CDR1 MNHEY and CDR2 SVGAGI. The CDR3 spans 15 residues. Here the CDR3 reads CASSYGGGAVDTQYF.

The chain employs TRBV7-2 and TRBJ2-5; TCRdb gives TRBD1 as the D gene, but with no DNA this cannot be confirmed. The CDR3 runs to 15 residues. Germline CDR1 SGHTA, CDR2 FQGNSA. The CDR3 protein is CASSYRSNPGETQYF.

The chain's CDR3 is CASSFGLAGVHEQFF. This rearrangement joins TRBV5-1 to TRBJ2-1; the TCRdb call, TRBD2, lacks DNA for checking. Germline V gene data show CDR1 as SGHRS and CDR2 as YFSETQ. The CDR3 is made up of 15 amino acids. The full variable domain, with the rest looked up from reference TRBV5-1 and TRBJ2-1, is KAGVTQTPRYLIKTRGQQVTLSCSPISGHRSVSWYQQTPGQGLQFLFEYFSETQRNKGNFPGRFSGRQFSNSRSEMNVSTLELGDSALYLCASSFGLAGVHEQFFGPGTRLTVL.

V gene TRBV6-1 combines with J gene TRBJ2-1; there is no DNA to check the TCRdb D call of TRBD2. From germline, CDR1 is MNHNS and CDR2 SASEGT. This CDR3 is 14 amino acids long. CDR3 amino acids: CASSGLDIYNEQFF.

The rearrangement uses TRBV7-2 and TRBJ1-6; there is no DNA to check the TCRdb D call of TRBD1. Germline CDR1 and CDR2: SGHTA and FQGNSA. The CDR3 contains 14 residues. CDR3 in amino acids: CASSKGQGNSPLHF.